The next 17 T cell receptor beta chains were all read from a single sample in a study of CD8 T cells in Susac syndrome (dated by TCRdb to about 2019). Libraries were prepared through the immunoSEQ multiplex PCR assay. RNA was extracted with the RNeasy kit and about 0.5 to 1 ug was reverse transcribed using random hexamers. TCRdb redid the processing of the public reads, applying fastp at Q25 and MiXCR, and retained in-frame beta chains. Rows with a matching CDR3 protein are joined into one entry that keeps the most common DNA and genes. The sample contains about 200,000 distinct CDR3 sequences, nearly 95% of them found a single time. Approximately 0.097% of the sample rests with the top ten. Specimen: CD4+ T cells from PBMCs. These receptors were taken from a human donor with multiple sclerosis.

The chain has TRBV10-3 and TRBJ2-1; D is perhaps TRBD2 (5 bases). The CDR3 covers 12 residues. V lost 7 bases and J 4 bases, leaving 8 bases between the germline ends. Germline CDR1 ENHRY, CDR2 SYGVKD. The CDR3 region has the DNA TGTGCCATCAAGGACTCATACAATGAGCAGTTCTTC. Translating it yields CAIKDSYNEQFF.

A single count supports this clonotype. A read error may account for a junction end that differs from germline. The chain recombines TRBV7-9 with TRBJ2-1; D may match TRBD1 or TRBD2 (6 bases each). Germline CDR1 and CDR2: SEHNR and FQNEAQ (reference sequence). CDR3 length: 15 residues. The CDR3, as DNA: TGTGCCAGCTGCTTAGGAGGGGGAGAGTACAATGAGCAGTTCTTC. Amino acids: CASCLGGGEYNEQFF.

The chain joins TRBV7-9 to TRBJ1-1; TRBD1 matches at 7 bases. The CDR3 is 14 residues long. The J segment lost 1 base and the V segment lost 5 bases, leaving 4 bases of the junction unmatched. The germline V gene has CDR1 SEHNR and CDR2 FQNEAQ (reference sequence). The DNA of the CDR3 is TGTGCCAGCAGCGAGACAGGGACGAACACTGAAGCTTTCTTT. The encoded protein is CASSETGTNTEAFF.

This chain uses TRBV7-2 with TRBJ2-3; 9 nucleotides align to TRBD2. Looked up from germline, CDR1 is SGHTA and CDR2 is FQGNSA. The CDR3 covers 15 residues. V trimming: 5 bases; J trimming: 4 bases; junction bases outside the gene matches: 7. The CDR3 protein is CASSVTSGVADTQYF. The CDR3 nucleotides are TGTGCCAGCAGCGTGACTAGCGGAGTCGCAGATACGCAGTATTTT.

The chain carries TRBV20-1 and TRBJ2-7; TRBD1 or TRBD2 may be the D gene (5 bases each). The V gene's germline CDR1 is DFQATT and CDR2 SNEGSKA (reference sequence). CDR3 length: 12 amino acids. Trimming removed 3 bases at V and 5 bases at J, with 11 bases between. CDR3 region: CSASRDGNEQYF. Here the CDR3 DNA reads TGCAGTGCTAGCCGGGACGGAAACGAGCAGTACTTC.

This chain links TRBV30 with TRBJ1-1; D gene unclear. The CDR3 extends over 12 amino acids. Germline V gene data show CDR1 as GTSNPN and CDR2 as SVGIG (reference sequence). This CDR3 reads CALNSRDTEAFF. The CDR3 DNA follows: TGTGCTCTAAACTCGAGGGACACTGAAGCTTTCTTT.

V gene TRBV7-9 combines with J gene TRBJ2-3; 7 nucleotides agree with TRBD1. This CDR3 region has 14 residues. Germline V gene sequence: CDR1 SEHNR, CDR2 FQNEAQ (reference sequence). The V segment lost 5 bases and the J segment 6 bases; nucleotides outside the gene matches: 8. The CDR3 nucleotides are TGTGCCAGCAGCGCCGTAGGGGGCGGCGATACGCAGTATTTT. It specifies CASSAVGGGDTQYF. Variable domain in full (rest from reference TRBV7-9 and TRBJ2-3): DTGVSQNPRHKITKRGQNVTFRCDPISEHNRLYWYRQTLGQGPEFLTYFQNEAQLEKSRLLSDRFSAERPKGSFSTLEIQRTEQGDSAMYLCASSAVGGGDTQYFGPGTRLTVL.

The chain employs TRBV20-1 and TRBJ2-5; 13 nucleotides agree with TRBD2. This CDR3 has 14 residues. The germline V gene encodes CDR1 DFQATT and CDR2 SNEGSKA (reference sequence). Trimming at V came to 5 bases and at J to 5 bases, leaving 5 bases not matched to a gene. This CDR3 is CSAGTSGGGETQYF. The CDR3 nucleotides are TGCAGTGCTGGAACTAGCGGGGGGGGCGAGACCCAGTACTTC.

This chain links TRBV20-1 with TRBJ1-4; 7 bases agree with TRBD1. The V and J ends lost 6 bases and 7 bases, in that order; junction bases with no gene match: 11. Germline assignment: CDR1 DFQATT and CDR2 SNEGSKA (reference sequence). This CDR3 comprises 14 residues. The chain's CDR3 is CSANERGRVEKLFF. In DNA form, the CDR3 reads TGCAGTGCAAATGAGAGGGGGCGCGTTGAAAAACTGTTTTTT.

The V call is TRBV24-1, the J call TRBJ2-2, with TRBD1 as a possible D gene (6 bases). V gave up 1 base and J gave up 4 bases, with 15 bases separating them. The length of the CDR3 is 17 residues. Germline values: CDR1 KGHDR, CDR2 SFDVKD. The CDR3: CATSDLEGHLGTGELFF. DNA of the CDR3: TGTGCCACCAGTGATTTAGAGGGACACCTCGGCACCGGGGAGCTGTTTTTT.

This sequence joins TRBV29-1 and TRBJ2-5; maybe TRBD2 (5 bases). In germline, CDR1 is SQVTM, CDR2 ANQGSEA. V was pared by 7 bases and J by 3 bases, with 9 bases between. The CDR3 contains 11 residues. The DNA for the CDR3 is TGCAGCGGAGGGTGGGAAGAGACCCAGTACTTC. This gives the protein CSGGWEETQYF. Supplemented by reference TRBV29-1 and TRBJ2-5, the full variable domain reads SAVISQKPSRDICQRGTSLTIQCQVDSQVTMMFWYRQQPGQSLTLIATANQGSEATYESGFVIDKFPISRPNLTFSTLTVSNMSPEDSSIYLCSGGWEETQYFGPGTRLLVL.

The gene calls are TRBV6-1 and TRBJ2-1, with 13 bases fitting TRBD2. The CDR3 runs to 17 residues. Germline V gene lookup returns CDR1 MNHNS and CDR2 SASEGT. The junction had 8 bases not matched to a gene; V was cut back by 7 bases and J by 2 bases. As DNA, the CDR3 is TGTGCCAGCATCCTTGGACTAGCGGGAGTCGCCTACAATGAGCAGTTCTTC. It specifies CASILGLAGVAYNEQFF.

This sequence joins TRBV21-1 and TRBJ2-7; TRBD2 is the table's D call and was not checked against the DNA. TRBV21-1 is a pseudogene locus. The CDR3 sequence is 12 residues long. CDR3 DNA sequence: TGTGCCAGCAGCTCGAGGGAAGTTGAGCAGTACTTC. This encodes CASSSREVEQYF.

V and J are TRBV20-1 and TRBJ2-2; D possibly matches TRBD1 or TRBD2 (5 bases each). The CDR3 spans 13 residues. The germline V gene encodes CDR1 DFQATT and CDR2 SNEGSKA (reference sequence). V was clipped by 4 bases and J by 4 bases, with 10 bases between them. The CDR3 loop reads CSANRGPTGELFF. The DNA for the CDR3 is TGCAGTGCTAATCGGGGACCCACCGGGGAGCTGTTTTTT.

V is TRBV9 and J is TRBJ1-2; D remains ambiguous. The CDR3 has 18 amino acids. Deletions cut 0 bases from V and 1 base from J, with 19 bases between. Looked up from germline, CDR1 is SGDLS and CDR2 is YYNGEE. CDR3 nucleotides: TGTGCCAGCAGCGTAGGAGTCCCGACGAGGGATCGTAACTATGGCTACACCTTC. Translated, it gives CASSVGVPTRDRNYGYTF.

This chain joins TRBV30 and TRBJ2-3, with D unresolved. Trimming cost V 3 bases and J 1 base, with 8 bases left between them. Looked up from germline, CDR1 is GTSNPN and CDR2 is SVGIG (reference sequence). The CDR3 covers 13 residues. CDR3 region: CAWSPGGTDTQYF. Here the CDR3 DNA reads TGTGCCTGGAGCCCTGGGGGCACAGATACGCAGTATTTT. Full variable domain (outside the CDR3, taken from reference TRBV30 and TRBJ2-3): SQTIHQWPATLVQPVGSPLSLECTVEGTSNPNLYWYRQAAGRGLQLLFYSVGIGQISSEVPQNLSASRPQDRQFILSSKKLLLSDSGFYLCAWSPGGTDTQYFGPGTRLTVL.

The CDR3 protein is CASSQALAGRAQYF. CDR3 DNA sequence: TGTGCCAGCAGCCAAGCCCTAGCGGGCAGGGCCCAGTACTTC. The rearrangement links TRBV3-1 to TRBJ2-5; 8 bases fit TRBD2. CDR1 is LGHDT and CDR2 is YNNKEL in the germline V gene (reference sequence). V lost 1 base to trimming and J lost 9 bases; unmatched junction nucleotides: 7. This CDR3 has 14 amino acids.